This TCR beta chain appears in the sequencing data of a study of cytomegalovirus exposure and HLA in healthy donors. Study-wide context: Genotyping of some 390 donors showed that 70% to 90% belonged to the Caucasian-associated ancestry cluster. Study results and caveats: Later analysis identified a missense DCLRE1C variant that was linked to TCR beta V- and J-gene trimming. An Asian-associated ancestry cluster reportedly showed fewer N-insertions than the approximately 700-donor mean in a later analysis. Differences between HLA loci emerged in a later analysis of TCR association rates, with DRB1 most and HLA-C fewest.

Per the germline V gene, CDR1 is ENHRY and CDR2 is SYGVKD. The CDR3 is 13 amino acids. Trimming shortened V by 0 bases and J by 6 bases, and 7 bases separated the two germline ends. Worth noting for this clone: Its specificity is unknown.

Vbeta (60) and Jbeta (13) primers were used in the PCR. TCRdb's table, derived via immunoSEQ multiplex PCR, lists solely in-frame clones and lacks some. Here the sample spans more than 200,000 clones, 60% to 80% being singletons. Sequencing was performed on PBMCs. This TCR was recovered from a male donor in good health and CMV-seronegative. The gene calls are TRBV10-3 and TRBJ2-3; tentative D call: TRBD1 (6 bases). The CDR3 loop is CAISESGADTQYF. CDR3 nucleotides: TGTGCCATCAGTGAGTCGGGGGCCGATACGCAGTATTTT.